These T cell receptor beta chains were read from a single sample in a study of a mutant IDH1 vaccine in newly diagnosed glioma. Method: immunoSEQ multiplex PCR; TCRdb's copy keeps in-frame clones and lacks some. This sample has tens of thousands of clones, with roughly 93% found just once. The input for sequencing was PBMCs, taken from a glioma patient treated with radiotherapy, temozolomide or both. Source of these receptors: a man aged 40-50 years with glioma. CDR3s include the opening cysteine and the closing phenylalanine or tryptophan. The order of the fields is J gene, D gene, V gene, clone size, CDR3 protein, CDR3 DNA. D genes are given only for firm matches. Expanded clones get a size class; other rows say once, few or many, or leave the size out.

TRBJ2-7 | TRBD2 | TRBV13 | - | CASSLVGRSNEQYF | TGTGCCAGCAGCTTAGTCGGGAGGAGTAACGAGCAGTACTTC
TRBJ1-5 | - | TRBV5-1 | - | CASSRGEHQPQHF | TGCGCCAGCAGCCGCGGGGAGCATCAGCCCCAGCATTTT
TRBJ2-5 | TRBD1 | TRBV27 | - | CASSTGTGEETQYF | TGTGCCAGCAGTACCGGGACAGGGGAGGAGACCCAGTACTTC
TRBJ1-1 | - | TRBV19 | - | CASSIEAVNTEAFF | TGTGCCAGTAGTATAGAGGCGGTGAACACTGAAGCTTTCTTT
TRBJ1-2 | - | TRBV4-3 | - | CASSQVPQGRHGYTF | TGCGCCAGCAGCCAAGTTCCACAGGGTAGACATGGCTACACCTTC
TRBJ1-4 | - | TRBV9 | - | CASSPWRGANEKLFF | TGTGCCAGCAGCCCATGGAGGGGAGCTAATGAAAAACTGTTTTTT
TRBJ2-1 | TRBD2 | TRBV27 | - | CASSSGTSGTGREQFF | TGTGCCAGCAGTTCCGGGACTAGCGGGACCGGCCGCGAGCAGTTCTTC
TRBJ2-2 | TRBD2 | TRBV5-1 | - | CASSATTSGMGGELFF | TGCGCCAGCAGCGCTACTACTAGCGGGATGGGCGGGGAGCTGTTTTTT
TRBJ2-1 | TRBD2 | TRBV6-6 | once | CASSRRGGRRDEQFF | TGTGCCAGCAGCCGCAGAGGCGGGAGACGAGATGAGCAGTTCTTC
TRBJ1-3 | TRBD1 | TRBV6-6 | - | CASSSGQGAGNTIYF | TGTGCCAGCAGTTCGGGACAGGGGGCTGGAAACACCATATATTTT
TRBJ2-7 | TRBD2 | TRBV7-2 | - | CASSQGLAIYEQYF | TGTGCCAGCAGCCAGGGACTAGCAATCTACGAGCAGTACTTC
TRBJ2-5 | - | TRBV29-1 | - | CSVETITGETQYF | TGCAGCGTTGAAACCATTACAGGCGAGACCCAGTACTTC
TRBJ1-5 | TRBD1 | TRBV29-1 | - | CSVVQGAGQPQHF | TGCAGCGTTGTACAGGGGGCAGGTCAGCCCCAGCATTTT
TRBJ2-3 | - | TRBV27 | - | CASSYPRADTQYF | TGTGCCAGCAGTTACCCGAGGGCAGATACGCAGTATTTT
TRBJ2-3 | TRBD2 | TRBV11-1 | - | CASSLGPPGLASLGDTQYF | TGTGCCAGCAGCTTAGGCCCGCCGGGACTAGCGTCTCTTGGGGATACGCAGTATTTT
TRBJ2-2 | - | TRBV7-9 | few | CASRPDRSTGELFF | TGTGCCAGCAGACCAGACAGGAGCACCGGGGAGCTGTTTTTT
TRBJ1-5 | TRBD1 | TRBV7-9 | - | CASSQDRGPQHF | TGTGCCAGCAGCCAGGACAGGGGGCCCCAGCATTTT
TRBJ2-1 | TRBD2 | TRBV7-9 | - | CASTSSGRANEQFF | TGTGCCAGCACCTCTAGCGGGAGGGCCAATGAGCAGTTCTTC
TRBJ1-5 | - | TRBV7-8 | - | CASSPGLYSNQPQHF | TGTGCCAGCAGCCCAGGACTGTATAGCAATCAGCCCCAGCATTTT
TRBJ2-2 | TRBD2 | TRBV7-3 | - | CASSLTSGGAGELFF | TGTGCCAGCAGCTTGACTAGCGGGGGTGCCGGGGAGCTGTTTTTT
TRBJ2-7 | TRBD2 | TRBV10-3 | few | CAISESLADWYF | TGTGCCATCAGTGAGTCTCTAGCGGACTGGTACTTC
TRBJ2-1 | TRBD2 | TRBV19 | - | CASTLQTSGRSEQFF | TGTGCCAGTACCCTTCAGACTAGCGGGAGGTCTGAGCAGTTCTTC
TRBJ2-3 | TRBD2 | TRBV7-9 | - | CASSPRGSGGTDTQYF | TGTGCCAGCAGCCCCCGGGGTAGCGGGGGCACAGATACGCAGTATTTT
TRBJ1-1 | - | TRBV7-9 | - | CASSLNAGVTEAFF | TGTGCCAGCAGCTTAAACGCAGGGGTAACTGAAGCTTTCTTT
TRBJ2-1 | TRBD2 | TRBV6-4 | - | CASSGTSGGNEQFF | TGTGCCAGCAGTGGGACTAGCGGGGGGAATGAGCAGTTCTTC
TRBJ1-6 | - | TRBV27 | - | CATQQGYLSPLHF | TGTGCCACCCAACAGGGTTATCTATCACCCCTCCACTTT
TRBJ2-1 | - | TRBV28 | - | CASIPGGSYNEQFF | TGTGCCAGCATTCCGGGCGGCAGTTACAATGAGCAGTTCTTC
TRBJ2-3 | - | TRBV7-8 | once | CASSLGDWGMPDTQYF | TGTGCCAGCAGCTTAGGGGACTGGGGGATGCCAGATACGCAGTATTTT
TRBJ1-2 | TRBD1 | TRBV27 | - | CASSELGQGRGGYTF | TGTGCCAGCAGTGAACTTGGACAGGGCCGGGGTGGCTACACCTTC
TRBJ1-2 | - | TRBV6-5 | - | CASSYSRGANYGYTF | TGTGCCAGCAGTTACTCGCGGGGAGCTAACTATGGCTACACCTTC
TRBJ2-1 | - | TRBV11-3 | - | CASSYRGASREQFF | TGTGCCAGCAGCTATCGGGGGGCGTCCCGTGAGCAGTTCTTC
TRBJ2-5 | TRBD2 | TRBV7-9 | - | CASSLAWASGEETQYF | TGTGCCAGCAGCTTAGCCTGGGCTAGCGGTGAAGAGACCCAGTACTTC
TRBJ1-1 | - | TRBV5-1 | - | CASSLVGVETEAFF | TGCGCCAGCAGCTTGGTTGGGGTGGAGACTGAAGCTTTCTTT
TRBJ2-1 | TRBD2 | TRBV7-9 | - | CASNQREADNEQFF | TGTGCCAGCAACCAGCGGGAGGCCGACAATGAGCAGTTCTTC
TRBJ2-2 | - | TRBV5-6 | - | CASSFEQGGTGELFF | TGTGCCAGCAGCTTTGAGCAGGGTGGGACCGGGGAGCTGTTTTTT
TRBJ2-5 | TRBD2 | TRBV11-3 | once | CASSSGLAGTETQYF | TGTGCCAGCAGCTCGGGACTAGCGGGGACAGAGACCCAGTACTTC
TRBJ1-6 | - | TRBV4-3 | - | CASSQDHREYSPLHF | TGCGCCAGCAGCCAAGATCACAGGGAGTACTCACCCCTCCACTTT
TRBJ1-3 | - | TRBV18 | - | CASSPQGSGNTIYF | TGTGCCAGCTCACCACAGGGGAGCGGAAACACCATATATTTT
TRBJ1-5 | TRBD1 | TRBV2 | - | CASSDATGGNQPQHF | TGTGCCAGCAGTGATGCTACAGGGGGCAATCAGCCCCAGCATTTT
TRBJ1-1 | - | TRBV6-5 | - | CASSPGDLPYEAFF | TGTGCCAGCAGTCCAGGGGACCTCCCCTACGAAGCTTTCTTT
TRBJ1-1 | TRBD1 | TRBV5-1 | - | CASSLDTGGFSEAFF | TGCGCCAGCAGCTTGGATACAGGGGGATTCTCTGAAGCTTTCTTT
TRBJ2-2 | TRBD2 | TRBV4-3 | once | CASRGNLGGNGELFF | TGCGCCAGCAGGGGGAACTTGGGGGGGAACGGGGAGCTGTTTTTT
TRBJ2-5 | TRBD2 | TRBV5-1 | - | CASSSGLAGPGETQYF | TGCGCCAGCAGCTCGGGACTAGCGGGGCCCGGGGAGACCCAGTACTTC
TRBJ2-7 | - | TRBV11-2 | - | CASSLDRMGVAYEQYF | TGTGCCAGCAGCTTAGACAGGATGGGTGTGGCGTACGAGCAGTACTTC
TRBJ2-2 | TRBD2 | TRBV2 | - | CASRNLLTGGPNGELFF | TGTGCCAGCAGGAACCTTTTGACGGGGGGGCCAAACGGGGAGCTGTTTTTT
TRBJ1-2 | - | TRBV12-5 | - | CASGLEEGSGGYTF | TGTGCTAGTGGTTTGGAGGAGGGAAGCGGTGGCTACACCTTC
TRBJ1-5 | - | TRBV5-4 | - | CASSQGFDQPQHF | TGTGCCAGCAGCCAGGGTTTTGATCAGCCCCAGCATTTT
TRBJ1-2 | - | TRBV29-1 | - | CSVEVGVQGYGYTF | TGCAGCGTTGAAGTGGGTGTACAGGGCTATGGCTACACCTTC
TRBJ1-1 | - | TRBV30 | - | CAWRRSTEAFF | TGTGCCTGGAGGCGGAGCACTGAAGCTTTCTTT
TRBJ2-5 | TRBD1 | TRBV5-6 | - | CASSLRTGRAQYF | TGTGCCAGCAGCTTGAGGACAGGCCGGGCCCAGTACTTC
TRBJ1-1 | - | TRBV18 | - | CASSPAIQGTHTEAFF | TGTGCCAGCTCACCCGCGATCCAGGGGACGCACACTGAAGCTTTCTTT
TRBJ2-3 | - | TRBV29-1 | - | CSVEGTDTQYF | TGCAGCGTTGAGGGAACAGATACGCAGTATTTT
TRBJ1-2 | - | TRBV4-1 | - | CASSQGGTGTRYGYTF | TGCGCCAGCAGCCAAGGGGGCACCGGGACCCGCTATGGCTACACCTTC
TRBJ2-1 | TRBD2 | TRBV5-1 | - | CASSLQRGDYNEQFF | TGCGCCAGCAGCTTACAGCGGGGCGACTACAATGAGCAGTTCTTC